This TCR beta chain stems from a study of cytomegalovirus exposure and HLA in healthy donors. The V segment lost 7 bases and the J segment 1 base; nucleotides outside the gene matches: 10. The CDR3 length is 15 residues. Germline V lookup: CDR1 MNHEY, CDR2 SVGAGI. Primers for the PCR totalled 60 Vbeta and 13 Jbeta. The table came from immunoSEQ multiplex PCR; TCRdb's copy has only in-frame clones and leaves some out. The table records 150,000 to 200,000 clones, 75% to 90% of them present only once. This clone was recorded once. The clonotype was recovered from a boy aged 5 to 17 in good health and CMV-seronegative. Input material: PBMCs. The chain links TRBV6-5 to TRBJ2-7, with TRBD1 matching 7 bases. CDR3 loop: CASNPTPTGSYEQYF. The CDR3 nucleotides are TGTGCCAGCAATCCAACTCCGACAGGGTCCTACGAGCAGTACTTC.